Each of the 21 T cell receptor beta chains below was sequenced from the same sample in a study of identical twins. TCRdb itself ran the 5' RACE reads through MiXCR, one entry per CDR3 protein. The table records 430,000 or so distinct CDR3 sequences, approximately 25% of them present only once. Separately, the same data were catalogued under a study of T cells expressing NK-cell markers.

The sample consisted of CD4+ T cells sorted from blood. All receptors derive from a woman aged 18 to 35 in good health.

J is TRBJ1-6 and V is TRBV5-1; D is uncertain. V dropped 0 bases and J dropped 5 bases, with 9 bases sitting between them. Germline CDR1 SGHRS, CDR2 YFSETQ. The CDR3 is 15 amino acids. CDR3: CASSLGAGDNSPLHF. The CDR3 nucleotides are TGCGCCAGCAGCTTGGGTGCAGGAGATAATTCACCCCTCCACTTT.

J is TRBJ2-1 and V is TRBV20-1, with TRBD1 matching 8 bases. J gave up 6 bases and V 4 bases, and 5 bases lay outside the gene matches. The CDR3 is made up of 13 amino acids. CDR1 and CDR2 from the germline V gene are DFQATT and SNEGSKA (reference sequence). CDR3 amino acids: CSAMRTGINEQFF. The CDR3 DNA sequence: TGCAGTGCTATGAGGACAGGGATCAATGAGCAGTTCTTC.

This clonotype was observed a handful of times. The chain couples TRBV10-3 to TRBJ2-7; tentatively, D is TRBD2 (5 bases). V was cut by 3 bases and J by 3 bases, with 6 bases left in between. This CDR3 region has 12 residues. The germline V gene encodes CDR1 ENHRY and CDR2 SYGVKD. CDR3 in amino acids: CAISEEGYEQYF. The CDR3 bases are TGTGCCATCAGTGAAGAGGGCTACGAGCAGTACTTC.

This clonotype was counted between two and nine times. This sequence joins TRBV7-8 and TRBJ2-1; 7 bases fit TRBD2. Germline CDR1 SGHVS, CDR2 FQNEAQ. Losses at the gene ends were 0 bases for V and 3 bases for J; bases not matched to a gene: 5. The CDR3 totals 16 residues. Here the CDR3 reads CASSLARGRDYNEQFF. CDR3 in DNA: TGTGCCAGCAGCTTAGCTCGGGGGAGGGACTACAATGAGCAGTTCTTC.

This sequence joins TRBV7-9 and TRBJ2-2; 9 positions agree with TRBD1. The J segment lost 6 bases and the V segment lost 4 bases, leaving 6 bases of the junction unmatched. The CDR3 consists of 15 residues. Germline CDR1 reads SEHNR; CDR2 reads FQNEAQ (reference sequence). The CDR3 DNA reads as TGTGCCAGCAGCTCCGGGACAGGGTTGGCCGGGGAGCTGTTTTTT. Amino acid sequence: CASSSGTGLAGELFF.

V gene TRBV7-9 combines with J gene TRBJ2-2; 10 nucleotides line up with TRBD2. This CDR3 has 17 amino acids. Losses at the gene ends were 4 bases for V and 7 bases for J; bases not matched to a gene: 12. CDR1 SEHNR and CDR2 FQNEAQ come from the germline V gene (reference sequence). The CDR3 nucleotides are TGTGCCAGCAGCTCGAGCCTAGCGGGGGCTGATGTCGGGGAGCTGTTTTTT. Translating it yields CASSSSLAGADVGELFF.

This clonotype was recorded a few times. J is TRBJ2-7 and V is TRBV20-1; TRBD1 might be the D (6 bases). Per the germline V gene, CDR1 is DFQATT and CDR2 is SNEGSKA (reference sequence). The CDR3 runs 14 residues. The V and J ends lost 5 bases and 5 bases respectively, with 19 bases between them. DNA of the CDR3: TGCAGTGCTTCCGGGGACAAGCGGTCTGACGAGCAGTACTTC. Residues: CSASGDKRSDEQYF.

V is TRBV20-1 and J is TRBJ2-3; 7 nucleotides match TRBD1. This CDR3 is built from 13 residues. Germline CDR1 is DFQATT and CDR2 is SNEGSKA (reference sequence). V shed 4 bases and J 6 bases; nucleotides not matched to a gene: 7. CDR3 coding DNA: TGCAGTGCTATTAAACCGGGACAGGATACGCAGTATTTT. Amino acid sequence: CSAIKPGQDTQYF.

This clonotype occurred a few times. For the CDR3, the DNA is TGTGCCAGCAGTTACGGCAGGGCTGGGGCCAACGTCCTGACTTTC. Its translation is CASSYGRAGANVLTF. The J gene is TRBJ2-6, the V gene TRBV6-5; a possible D gene is TRBD1 (5 bases). The CDR3 is made up of 15 amino acids. Deletions cut 2 bases from V and 2 bases from J, with 7 bases between. The V gene's germline CDR1 is MNHEY and CDR2 SVGAGI.

The rearrangement links TRBV20-1 to TRBJ2-3; either TRBD1 or TRBD2 may supply D (6 bases each). There are 15 residues in the CDR3. CDR1 is DFQATT, CDR2 SNEGSKA, per germline (reference sequence). V was cut by 1 base and J by 5 bases, with 16 bases left in between. The chain's CDR3 is CSARAGAQLGDTQYF. The CDR3 nucleotides read TGCAGTGCTAGAGCGGGGGCCCAGTTAGGAGATACGCAGTATTTT.

The chain couples TRBV11-3 to TRBJ2-1; D is ambiguous. The CDR3 contains 16 residues. V lost 1 base and J lost 0, with 10 bases in between. The germline V gene has CDR1 SGHNT and CDR2 YENEEA. The CDR3 sequence: CASSLGVGSSYNEQFF. The CDR3 DNA reads as TGTGCCAGCAGCTTAGGAGTCGGAAGCTCCTACAATGAGCAGTTCTTC.

The chain uses TRBV7-2 and TRBJ2-7; possible D gene TRBD1, 7 bases. Germline V gene sequence: CDR1 SGHTA, CDR2 FQGNSA. The CDR3 is 15 amino acids. Trimming left V 2 bases short and J 6 bases short, with 17 bases between. CDR3 sequence reads: CASSLLSGQGGEQYF. The CDR3 DNA reads TGTGCCAGCAGCTTATTATCGGGCCAGGGGGGCGAGCAGTACTTC.

About this clonotype: Since a much larger clone is just one base distant, this may be a read error. V gene TRBV5-6 combines with J gene TRBJ1-6; 9 nucleotides match TRBD1. In germline, CDR1 is SGHDT, CDR2 YYEEEE. The CDR3 has 13 residues. The V and J ends lost 4 bases and 9 bases, in that order; junction bases with no gene match: 2. CDR3 amino acids: CASSGDRVSPLHF. The DNA for the CDR3 is TGTGCCAGCAGCGGGGACAGGGTTTCACCCCTCCACTTT.

The count of this clonotype is one. This chain uses TRBV5-1 with TRBJ2-1, with a possible D match to TRBD1 (6 bases). V was shortened by 3 bases and J by 5 bases, with 15 bases between the two germline ends. The V gene's germline CDR1 is SGHRS and CDR2 YFSETQ. The CDR3 consists of 15 residues. CDR3 sequence reads: CASSWNRDGHNEQFF. The CDR3 region has the DNA TGCGCCAGCAGCTGGAACAGGGATGGGCACAATGAGCAGTTCTTC.

This clonotype was observed a handful of times. This chain connects TRBV20-1 to TRBJ2-7; D perhaps matches TRBD1 (6 bases). V lost 6 bases and J 3 bases, leaving 24 bases between the germline ends. The CDR3 length is 16 residues. Germline V gene sequence: CDR1 DFQATT, CDR2 SNEGSKA (reference sequence). The CDR3 reads CSARKFGTGKVYEQYF. The DNA of the CDR3 is TGCAGTGCCCGGAAATTCGGAACAGGGAAAGTCTACGAGCAGTACTTC.

The sample holds a few counts of this clonotype. The junction differs from germline at one of its ends, possibly a read error. The chain has TRBV11-2 and TRBJ2-2; weak D call: TRBD2 (6 bases). This CDR3 has 13 amino acids. The germline CDR1 and CDR2 sequences are SGHAT and FQNNGV. The CDR3 protein is CASSLEGPGELFF. The CDR3 bases are TGCGCCAGCAGCTTGGAGGGGCCCGGGGAGCTGTTTTTT. Combining the CDR3 with reference TRBV11-2 and TRBJ2-2 gives the whole variable domain EAGVAQSPRYKIIEKRQSVAFWCNPISGHATLYWYQQILGQGPKLLIQFQNNGVVDDSQLPKDRFSAERLKGVDSTLKIQPAKLEDSAVYLCASSLEGPGELFFGEGSRLTVL.

This clonotype was seen only a few times. The rearrangement uses TRBV7-2 and TRBJ2-2, with D maybe TRBD2 (6 bases). Germline values: CDR1 SGHTA, CDR2 FQGNSA. The CDR3 totals 15 residues. Deletions cut 4 bases from V and 1 base from J, with 10 bases between. The CDR3 bases are TGTGCCAGCAGCTATCGGGGGAAGAACACCGGGGAGCTGTTTTTT. This translates into CASSYRGKNTGELFF.

V gene TRBV5-1 combines with J gene TRBJ2-7; 7 bases map to TRBD1. This CDR3 has 13 residues. With V trimmed by 4 bases and J by 7 bases, 8 bases remained unmatched. From germline, CDR1 is SGHRS and CDR2 YFSETQ. The CDR3 is CASSRDRVEEQYF. The CDR3 DNA follows: TGCGCCAGCAGCCGAGACAGGGTCGAAGAGCAGTACTTC. Using reference TRBV5-1 and TRBJ2-7 for the parts outside the CDR3, the full variable domain is KAGVTQTPRYLIKTRGQQVTLSCSPISGHRSVSWYQQTPGQGLQFLFEYFSETQRNKGNFPGRFSGRQFSNSRSEMNVSTLELGDSALYLCASSRDRVEEQYFGPGTRLTVT.

This rearrangement joins TRBV5-1 to TRBJ2-2, with D perhaps TRBD1 (6 bases). Germline V gives CDR1 SGHRS, CDR2 YFSETQ. The CDR3 runs to 14 residues. V was pared by 4 bases and J by 9 bases, with 16 bases between. The CDR3 here is CASSGSRGFRELFF. Here the CDR3 DNA reads TGCGCCAGCAGCGGAAGTAGGGGGTTCCGGGAGCTGTTTTTT.

The rearrangement joins TRBV6-2 or TRBV6-3 to TRBJ2-1; TRBD2 aligns across 8 bases. The ends lost 5 bases at V and 4 bases at J; junction bases unmatched: 7. The CDR3 has 15 residues. Looked up from germline, CDR1 is MNHEY and CDR2 is SVGEGT. Here the CDR3 DNA reads TGTGCCAGCAGTGTAGGCGGGGGGCCGTACAATGAGCAGTTCTTC. It is translated as CASSVGGGPYNEQFF.

The sample holds a few counts of this clonotype. A single base separates this from a much larger clone, so it may be a read error. This chain connects TRBV7-2 to TRBJ1-1; possibly TRBD1 for D (6 bases). The germline V gene has CDR1 SGHTA and CDR2 FQGNSA. The CDR3 loop spans 13 amino acids. Between the trimmed V and J ends, which lost 5 bases and 2 bases, there was a span of 9 bases. This CDR3 reads CASSRQDNTEAFF. The CDR3 coding sequence is TGTGCCAGCAGCCGACAGGATAACACTGAAGCTTTCTTT.